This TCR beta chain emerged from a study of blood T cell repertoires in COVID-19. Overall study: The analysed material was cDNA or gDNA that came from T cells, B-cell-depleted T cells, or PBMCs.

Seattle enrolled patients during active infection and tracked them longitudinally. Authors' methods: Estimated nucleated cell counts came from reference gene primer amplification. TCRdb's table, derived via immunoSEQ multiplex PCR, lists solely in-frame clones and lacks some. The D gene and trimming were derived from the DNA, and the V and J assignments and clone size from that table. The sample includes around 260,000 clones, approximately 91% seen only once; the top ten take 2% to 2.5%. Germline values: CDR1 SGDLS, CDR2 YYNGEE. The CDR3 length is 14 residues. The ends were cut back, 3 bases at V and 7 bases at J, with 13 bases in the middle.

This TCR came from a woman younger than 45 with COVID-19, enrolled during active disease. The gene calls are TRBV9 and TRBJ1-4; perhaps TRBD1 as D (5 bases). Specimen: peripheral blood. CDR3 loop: CASSADMRAEKLFF. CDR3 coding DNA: TGTGCCAGCAGCGCGGACATGCGAGCTGAAAAACTGTTTTTT. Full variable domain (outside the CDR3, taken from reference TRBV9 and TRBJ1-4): DSGVTQTPKHLITATGQRVTLRCSPRSGDLSVYWYQQSLDQGLQFLIQYYNGEERAKGNILERFSAQQFPDLHSELNLSSLELGDSALYFCASSADMRAEKLFFGSGTQLSVL.